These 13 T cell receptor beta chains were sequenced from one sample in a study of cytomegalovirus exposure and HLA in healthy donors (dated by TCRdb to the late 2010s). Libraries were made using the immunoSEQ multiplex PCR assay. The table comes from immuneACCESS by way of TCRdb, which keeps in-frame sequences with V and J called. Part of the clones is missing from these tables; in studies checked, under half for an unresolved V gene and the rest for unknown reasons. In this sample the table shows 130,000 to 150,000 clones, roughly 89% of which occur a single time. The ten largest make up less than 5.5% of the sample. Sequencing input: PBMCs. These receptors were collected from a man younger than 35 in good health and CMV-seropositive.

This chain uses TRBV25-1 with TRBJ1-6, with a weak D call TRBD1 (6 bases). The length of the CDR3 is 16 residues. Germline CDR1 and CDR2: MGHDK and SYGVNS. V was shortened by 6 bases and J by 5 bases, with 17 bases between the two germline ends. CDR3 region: CASRGADTRHNSPLHF. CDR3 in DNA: TGTGCCAGCAGGGGGGCGGATACAAGACATAATTCACCCCTCCACTTT.

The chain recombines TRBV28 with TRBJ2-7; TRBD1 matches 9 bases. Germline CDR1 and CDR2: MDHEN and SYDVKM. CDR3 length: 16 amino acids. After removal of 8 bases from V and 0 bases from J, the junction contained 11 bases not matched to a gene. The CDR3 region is CASGLMGTGLSYEQYF. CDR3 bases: TGTGCCAGCGGACTGATGGGGACAGGGCTCTCCTACGAGCAGTACTTC.

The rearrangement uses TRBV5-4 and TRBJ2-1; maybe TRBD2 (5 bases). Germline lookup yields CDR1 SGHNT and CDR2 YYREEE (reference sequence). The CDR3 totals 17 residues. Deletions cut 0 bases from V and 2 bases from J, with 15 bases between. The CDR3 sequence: CASSLGGFTSPYNEQFF. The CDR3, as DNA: TGTGCCAGCAGCTTGGGCGGGTTCACCTCTCCCTACAATGAGCAGTTCTTC.

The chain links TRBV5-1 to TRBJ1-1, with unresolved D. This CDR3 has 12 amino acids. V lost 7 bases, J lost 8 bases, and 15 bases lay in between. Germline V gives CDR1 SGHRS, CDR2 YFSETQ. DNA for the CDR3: TGCGCCAGCCGAGGGATTTCGGTCGAAGCTTTCTTT. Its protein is CASRGISVEAFF.

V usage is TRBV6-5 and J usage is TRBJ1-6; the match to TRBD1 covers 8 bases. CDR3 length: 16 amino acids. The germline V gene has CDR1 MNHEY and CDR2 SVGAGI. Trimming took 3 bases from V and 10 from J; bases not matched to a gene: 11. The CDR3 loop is CASSYNLGQGLSPLHF. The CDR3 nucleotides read TGTGCCAGCAGTTATAATCTCGGACAGGGTTTATCACCCCTCCACTTT.

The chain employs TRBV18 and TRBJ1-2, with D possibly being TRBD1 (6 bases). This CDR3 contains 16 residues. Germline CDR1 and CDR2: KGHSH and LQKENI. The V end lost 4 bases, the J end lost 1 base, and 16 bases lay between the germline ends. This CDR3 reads CASSRVGTPNNYGYTF. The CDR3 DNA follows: TGTGCCAGCTCACGCGTCGGGACACCAAATAACTATGGCTACACCTTC.

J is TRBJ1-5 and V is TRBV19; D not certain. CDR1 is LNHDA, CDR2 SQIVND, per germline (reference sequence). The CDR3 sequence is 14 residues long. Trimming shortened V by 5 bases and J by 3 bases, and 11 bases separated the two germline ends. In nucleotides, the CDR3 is TGTGCCAGTAGTGTCGGGAAATTCAATCAGCCCCAGCATTTT. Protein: CASSVGKFNQPQHF.

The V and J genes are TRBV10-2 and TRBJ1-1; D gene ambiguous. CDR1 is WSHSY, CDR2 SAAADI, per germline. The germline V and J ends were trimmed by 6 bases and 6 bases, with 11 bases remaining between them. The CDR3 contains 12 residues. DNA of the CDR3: TGCGCCAGCAGCTTAGCTATCGCTGAAGCTTTCTTT. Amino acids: CASSLAIAEAFF.

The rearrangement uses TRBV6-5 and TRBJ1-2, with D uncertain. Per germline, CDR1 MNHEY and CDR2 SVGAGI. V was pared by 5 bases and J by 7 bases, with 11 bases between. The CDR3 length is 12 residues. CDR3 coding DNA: TGTGCCAGCAGTGGCCTGAGGGCTGGCTACACCTTC. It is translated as CASSGLRAGYTF.

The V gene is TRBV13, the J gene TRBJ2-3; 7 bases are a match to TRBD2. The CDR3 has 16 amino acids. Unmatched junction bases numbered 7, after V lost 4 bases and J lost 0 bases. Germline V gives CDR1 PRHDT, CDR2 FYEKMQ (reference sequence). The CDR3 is CASSSRDYDSTDTQYF. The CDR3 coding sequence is TGTGCCAGCAGCTCCCGGGACTACGATAGCACAGATACGCAGTATTTT. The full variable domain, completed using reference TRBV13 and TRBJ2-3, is AAGVIQSPRHLIKEKRETATLKCYPIPRHDTVYWYQQGPGQDPQFLISFYEKMQSDKGSIPDRFSAQQFSDYHSELNMSSLELGDSALYFCASSSRDYDSTDTQYFGPGTRLTVL.

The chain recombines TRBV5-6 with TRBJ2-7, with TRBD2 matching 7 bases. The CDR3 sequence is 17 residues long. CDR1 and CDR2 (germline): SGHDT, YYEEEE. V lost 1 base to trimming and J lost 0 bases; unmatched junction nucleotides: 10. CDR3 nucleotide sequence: TGTGCCAGCAGCTTGATAATTCCCCGGGGGGACTCCTACGAGCAGTACTTC. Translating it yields CASSLIIPRGDSYEQYF.

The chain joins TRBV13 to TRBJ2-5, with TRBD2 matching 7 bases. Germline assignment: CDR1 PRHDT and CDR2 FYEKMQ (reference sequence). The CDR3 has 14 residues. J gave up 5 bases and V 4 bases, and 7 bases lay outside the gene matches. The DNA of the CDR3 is TGTGCCAGCAGCTCGCAGGCGGGGGTCGAGACCCAGTACTTC. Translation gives CASSSQAGVETQYF.

The DNA of the CDR3 is TGTGCCAGCTCGGACTACCTTGGAACTAATGAAAAACTGTTTTTT. Protein: CASSDYLGTNEKLFF. The chain couples TRBV27 to TRBJ1-4; D not resolved. The CDR3 consists of 15 residues. V was cut by 8 bases and J by 1 base, with 14 bases left in between. From germline, CDR1 is MNHEY and CDR2 SMNVEV (reference sequence). Variable domain in full (rest from reference TRBV27 and TRBJ1-4): EAQVTQNPRYLITVTGKKLTVTCSQNMNHEYMSWYRQDPGLGLRQIYYSMNVEVTDKGDVPEGYKVSRKEKRNFPLILESPSPNQTSLYFCASSDYLGTNEKLFFGSGTQLSVL.